Below, 17 T cell receptor beta chains from the same sample are listed, as sequenced in a study of cytomegalovirus exposure and HLA in healthy donors. Researchers ran the PCR with 60 Vbeta and 13 Jbeta primers. Measured with immunoSEQ multiplex PCR; TCRdb has only the in-frame clones, and not every one. The data contain some 89,000 clones, about 85% of them singletons. What was sequenced was PBMCs. The receptors come from a man in his forties or fifties in good health and CMV-seropositive.

V is TRBV18 and J is TRBJ2-7; 12 bases agree with TRBD2. Trimming cost V 3 bases and J 3 bases; bases outside gene matches: 0. From germline, CDR1 is KGHSH and CDR2 LQKENI. CDR3 length: 14 amino acids. The DNA of the CDR3 is TGTGCCAGCTCACCGACTAGCGGGAGCTACGAGCAGTACTTC. Translating gives CASSPTSGSYEQYF. The full variable domain, in which reference TRBV18 and TRBJ2-7 provide the parts outside the CDR3, is NAGVMQNPRHLVRRRGQEARLRCSPMKGHSHVYWYRQLPEEGLKFMVYLQKENIIDESGMPKERFSAEFPKEGPSILRIQQVVRGDSAAYFCASSPTSGSYEQYFGPGTRLTVT.

The J gene is TRBJ2-5, the V gene TRBV2, with a weak D call TRBD2 (6 bases). The CDR3 is 14 amino acids. Per the germline V gene, CDR1 is SNHLY and CDR2 is FYNNEI. Trimming removed 6 bases from V and 1 base from J, with 12 bases in between. The CDR3 DNA reads TGTGCCAGCAGCGGCGGGACCCCCCAAGAGACCCAGTACTTC. Translating gives CASSGGTPQETQYF.

V and J are TRBV2 and TRBJ2-3; 8 bases are shared with TRBD2. The CDR3 runs 15 residues. Trimming took 6 bases from V and 2 from J; bases not matched to a gene: 7. The germline gives CDR1 SNHLY, CDR2 FYNNEI. The CDR3 DNA follows: TGTGCCAGCAGAAAAAGCGGGGGCTTCACAGATACGCAGTATTTT. It yields the protein CASRKSGGFTDTQYF.

DNA for the CDR3: TGTGCCAGCAGCTTCCAGGGTAGCGAGACCCAGTACTTC. Translating it yields CASSFQGSETQYF. This chain connects TRBV7-3 to TRBJ2-5, with a possible D match to TRBD1 (5 bases). There are 13 residues in the CDR3. Germline V lookup: CDR1 SGHTA, CDR2 FQGTGA. V was trimmed by 3 bases and J by 5 bases, leaving 10 bases between them.

V usage is TRBV19 and J usage is TRBJ2-3; a weak D match, TRBD1 (5 bases). Trimming removed 3 bases from V and 0 bases from J, with 7 bases in between. CDR1 and CDR2 (germline): LNHDA, SQIVND (reference sequence). The CDR3 totals 14 residues. The CDR3 region is CASSMGRSTDTQYF. CDR3 bases: TGTGCCAGTAGTATGGGGCGTAGCACAGATACGCAGTATTTT.

The chain recombines TRBV30 with TRBJ1-5, with D uncertain. In germline, CDR1 is GTSNPN, CDR2 SVGIG (reference sequence). V lost 0 bases, J lost 6 bases, and 9 bases lay in between. The CDR3 runs 13 residues. CDR3 sequence reads: CAWSVSYGQPQHF. Written as DNA, the CDR3 is TGTGCCTGGAGTGTATCTTACGGTCAGCCCCAGCATTTT.

V is TRBV15 and J is TRBJ1-3; D unclear. V gave up 3 bases and J gave up 3 bases, with 9 bases separating them. Germline lookup yields CDR1 LNHNV and CDR2 YYDKDF (reference sequence). This CDR3 spans 14 amino acids. CDR3 in DNA: TGTGCCACCAGCAGCCTCCTTAATGGAAACACCATATATTTT. Encoded protein: CATSSLLNGNTIYF. Supplemented by reference TRBV15 and TRBJ1-3, the full variable domain reads DAMVIQNPRYQVTQFGKPVTLSCSQTLNHNVMYWYQQKSSQAPKLLFHYYDKDFNNEADTPDNFQSRRPNTSFCFLDIRSPGLGDTAMYLCATSSLLNGNTIYFGEGSWLTVV.

This clone appeared a few times. The gene calls are TRBV5-6 and TRBJ1-3; TRBD1 is a possible D gene (6 bases). The germline gives CDR1 SGHDT, CDR2 YYEEEE. This CDR3 contains 14 residues. V shed 5 bases and J shed 1 base, with 10 bases lying between them. CDR3 DNA sequence: TGTGCCAGCAGTACCCAGGGGTCTGGAAACACCATATATTTT. It codes for CASSTQGSGNTIYF.

CDR3 DNA sequence: TGTGCCAGTAGTGGGGGGGTAGGGGAGATCCATCAGCCCCAGCATTTT. Protein: CASSGGVGEIHQPQHF. The chain is built from TRBV19 and TRBJ1-5; D may be TRBD1 (5 bases). Between the trimmed V and J ends, which lost 5 bases and 5 bases, there was a span of 19 bases. This CDR3 is built from 16 residues. Germline CDR1 is LNHDA and CDR2 is SQIVND (reference sequence).

The chain combines TRBV30 with TRBJ1-2, with unresolved D. Germline lookup yields CDR1 GTSNPN and CDR2 SVGIG (reference sequence). V was cut by 3 bases and J by 7 bases, with 12 bases left in between. The CDR3 spans 12 residues. The CDR3 sequence is CAWSVLGFGYTF. CDR3 sequence (DNA): TGTGCCTGGAGCGTTCTGGGCTTTGGCTACACCTTC.

This chain uses TRBV5-6 with TRBJ1-2; TRBD1 might be the D (6 bases). Germline values: CDR1 SGHDT, CDR2 YYEEEE. The CDR3 runs 15 residues. V dropped 6 bases and J dropped 3 bases, with 18 bases sitting between them. The CDR3 reads CASIRGPDRYYGYTF. The CDR3 region has the DNA TGTGCCAGCATCCGAGGCCCCGACAGGTACTATGGCTACACCTTC.

V gene TRBV30 combines with J gene TRBJ1-5; D uncertain. The CDR3 spans 15 residues. The V end was cut by 0 bases, the J end by 4 bases, with 13 bases between. Germline-derived CDR1 and CDR2 are GTSNPN and SVGIG (reference sequence). The CDR3 loop reads CAWSVGGLGNQPQHF. The CDR3 nucleotides read TGTGCCTGGAGTGTTGGCGGGCTGGGGAATCAGCCCCAGCATTTT.

The chain links TRBV27 to TRBJ1-1; TRBD1 matches 12 bases. Germline assignment: CDR1 MNHEY and CDR2 SMNVEV (reference sequence). The CDR3 covers 14 residues. The trim removed 4 bases at V and 12 bases at J, leaving 9 bases unmatched. CDR3: CASSSLGDRGQSFF. CDR3 coding DNA: TGTGCCAGCAGTTCCTTAGGGGACAGGGGGCAATCTTTCTTT.

Concerning this clone: A read error may produce the germline difference seen at one junction end. The chain has TRBV7-7 and TRBJ2-1; 10 bases map to TRBD2. The germline gives CDR1 SSHAT, CDR2 FNYEAQ (reference sequence). The CDR3 has 15 amino acids. DNA for the CDR3: TGTGCTAGCAGCTTTTCGGCTAGCGGGAGCAATGAGCAGTTCTTC. This translates into CASSFSASGSNEQFF.

The CDR3 protein is CASSAGQGVMETQYF. CDR3 DNA sequence: TGTGCCAGCAGCGCGGGACAGGGGGTGATGGAGACCCAGTACTTC. The chain combines TRBV9 with TRBJ2-5, with 11 bases identical to TRBD1. This CDR3 is 15 amino acids long. Per germline, CDR1 SGDLS and CDR2 YYNGEE. Trimming removed 3 bases from V and 5 bases from J; junction bases left unmatched: 6. The full variable domain, its missing parts supplied by reference TRBV9 and TRBJ2-5, is DSGVTQTPKHLITATGQRVTLRCSPRSGDLSVYWYQQSLDQGLQFLIQYYNGEERAKGNILERFSAQQFPDLHSELNLSSLELGDSALYFCASSAGQGVMETQYFGPGTRLLVL.

The V and J genes are TRBV5-6 and TRBJ1-2; 7 nucleotides line up with TRBD1. The CDR3 has 13 residues. The junction had 8 bases not matched to a gene; V was cut back by 4 bases and J by 8 bases. The V gene's germline CDR1 is SGHDT and CDR2 YYEEEE. Written as DNA, the CDR3 is TGTGCCAGCAGCCCTACAGGGGCGGAGGGCTACACCTTC. Translating it yields CASSPTGAEGYTF.

This clone was recorded a few times. This rearrangement joins TRBV12-5 to TRBJ2-1; D may be TRBD2 (5 bases). Germline lookup yields CDR1 LGHNT and CDR2 FRNRAP. V was trimmed by 6 bases and J by 9 bases, leaving 18 bases between them. The CDR3 is 14 residues long. This CDR3 is CASGKTGPRGEQFF. CDR3 DNA sequence: TGTGCTAGTGGCAAAACCGGGCCCCGGGGTGAGCAGTTCTTC.